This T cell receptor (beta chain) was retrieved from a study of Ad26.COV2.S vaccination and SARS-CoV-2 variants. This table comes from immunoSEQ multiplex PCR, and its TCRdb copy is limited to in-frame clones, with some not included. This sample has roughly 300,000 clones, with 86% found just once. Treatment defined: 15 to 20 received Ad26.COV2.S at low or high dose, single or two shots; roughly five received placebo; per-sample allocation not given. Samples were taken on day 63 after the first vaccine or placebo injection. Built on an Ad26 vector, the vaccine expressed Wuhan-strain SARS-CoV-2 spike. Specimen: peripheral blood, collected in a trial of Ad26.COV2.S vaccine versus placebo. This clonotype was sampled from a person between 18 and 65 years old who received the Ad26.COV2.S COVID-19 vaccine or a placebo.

The CDR3 bases are TGTGCCAGCAGCGTAGGTCGCGAGTTCTCCTACAATGAGCAGTTCTTC. It encodes CASSVGREFSYNEQFF. This chain uses TRBV9 with TRBJ2-1; D is ambiguous. The germline V gene has CDR1 SGDLS and CDR2 YYNGEE. The CDR3 runs to 16 residues. V lost 0 bases and J lost 0, with 10 bases in between.